This T cell receptor beta chain was identified in a study of cytomegalovirus exposure and HLA in healthy donors (dated by TCRdb to about 2017). Looking at the study overall: An earlier analysis of some 600 of the donors reported approximately 260 Gb of sequence data and some 110 million unique TCR beta sequences obtained from some 170 million T cells. An early release covering some 640 HLA-typed donors comprised about 300 gigabases of sequencing data and around 80 million unique TCR sequences. Of the 398 genotyped donors, 75% to 85% were placed in the genetic ancestry cluster associated with self-reported Caucasian donors. The aim of the study was to test whether cataloging public T cell receptors could identify signatures of past pathogen exposure. The study profiled the T cell repertoires of around 700 subjects by immunosequencing and related them to cytomegalovirus serostatus. In addition to the first cohort of 500 to 850 subjects, a separate validation cohort of under 150 different subjects was used. To predict cytomegalovirus infection status, the study brought together high-throughput TCR immunosequencing, statistical association of individual TCRs with disease status, and machine learning. In a later analysis, previously published TCR beta repertoires from 500 to 750 donors were re-analyzed and high-resolution HLA genotyping was added so that TCR occurrence patterns could be studied. Rather than drawing on any new phenotypic data, the later analysis identified candidate immune exposures from TCR beta sequences and the way those sequences occurred across donors. In an earlier analysis of 500 to 650 of the donors, high-throughput TCR beta sequencing was used to judge whether each TCR beta V gene segment behaved as functional or pseudogenic. Donor age, sex, ethnicity and CMV serostatus were compiled together with the repertoire data. A later genetic analysis used genome-wide SNP genotypes for about three fifths of the 666 donors, treating that subset as a discovery cohort. All discovery cohort repertoires had been generated using a single sequencing platform. Both class I and class II loci were covered by HLA typing, at four-digit resolution. Typing coverage varied by locus: about 620-630 donors for A, B, C, DRB1 and DQB1; roughly 560 for DQA1; approximately 570 for DPA1; some 470 for DPB1. Four to six DR-DQ haplotypes were handled as single units for association and clustering, since linkage in the cohort was strong. Among 300 to 450 genotyped donors of the cohort, an average of approximately 250,000 unique TCR beta nucleotide sequences were sequenced per donor, around a sixth of them non-productive. Summary of the overall study and its limitations: Most TCR sequences were observed very rarely across donors, whereas some public TCRs were present in many individuals. Only TCR beta chains were sequenced in this cohort, and the absence of alpha or paired-chain data limited detectable features. An association between a missense DCLRE1C variant and V-gene and J-gene trimming of TCR beta chains was found in a later genetic analysis and replicated in an independent cohort. A further reported finding was that TCR beta sequences accurately predicted the HLA-A and HLA-B alleles for most subjects in the first cohort. When HLA alleles, especially DR and DQ, strongly co-occurred, attributing TCR associations to individual alleles was difficult. CMV serostatus was the only immune exposure information available for the cohort. In both the original and validation cohorts, the classifier was reported to diagnose cytomegalovirus status with high specificity and sensitivity. Linkage disequilibrium might explain the correlated functional status among segregating V segments, but an unknown experimental factor could not be excluded. The sequencing pipeline was judged likely to have produced a cluster of highly shared sequence variants as a technical artifact. Over 15 rarely observed V segments, including chromosome 9 orphons, were excluded from the earlier analysis of several hundred of the donors because counts were too low. A later analysis associated around 16,000 TCR beta sequences with specific HLA alleles at a false discovery rate of 0.05. In an earlier analysis of approximately 590 of the donors, most TCR beta V segments appeared in productive rearrangements about 87% or about 30% of the time, broadly matching IMGT annotations. In vitro tests confirmed that a few of the cytomegalovirus-associated TCR beta chains recognize cytomegalovirus antigens. The study listed 150 to 200 TCR beta chains as associated with cytomegalovirus. Because HLA typing was unavailable for some donors at each locus, only the typed subset was used in association tests. Compared with equally common non-associated chains, HLA-associated TCR beta chains in a later analysis were more clonally expanded and had lower generation probabilities. Roughly uniform sequencing depth across donors was assumed in presence/absence analyses, although this assumption may not hold. Most CMV-associated TCR beta chains appeared to be HLA-restricted in a later analysis, and the HLA associations seemed to be driven largely by CMV exposure. According to a later analysis, TCR association rates differed among HLA loci, with DRB1 alleles showing the most associated TCRs and HLA-C alleles showing the fewest. The authors suggested that the approach could potentially be extended to other disease states and immunological phenotypes. Some IMGT-functional V segments, including TRBV6-2 and TRBV6-3, could not be told apart with the 87-base-pair reads, so those segments were excluded. In a later analysis, several top co-occurrence clusters were reported to appear linked to parvovirus B19, influenza, CMV and Epstein-Barr virus. In a later genetic analysis, fewer N-insertions in productive TCRs were reported among donors in an Asian-associated ancestry cluster than the roughly 640-donor mean.

The cohort was made up of approximately 670 healthy bone marrow donors. All cohort members were sampled while nominally healthy, although unrecorded immune exposures were likely present. The donor tested CMV seronegative and was one of the 352 seronegative cohort members. A peripheral blood sample was provided by each donor, and peripheral blood mononuclear cells were used for TCR beta sequencing. Genomic DNA was extracted from the blood cell samples with the Qiagen DNeasy Blood Extraction Kit. The library relied on the immunoSEQ multiplex PCR assay. For the multiplex PCR, a mixture combining 60 forward primers for TCR Vbeta segments and 13 reverse primers for TCR Jbeta segments was used. The CDR3 region of rearranged TCR beta genes was amplified from genomic DNA by a multiplex PCR assay. Amplified TCR beta libraries were sequenced as 87-base-pair reads on the Illumina HiSeq System. Under the source paper's analysis protocol: A later analysis counted approximately 74 million unique TCR beta chains across the 550 to 750 repertoires, and some 12 million of these chains were shared by at least two donors. To remove PCR and sequencing errors, raw reads were error-corrected and collapsed into unique sequences using a nearest-neighbor algorithm that merged closely related sequences. To assign V, D and J gene segments, CDR3 sequences were aligned to IMGT reference sequences. For a sequence to be retained, a match of at least six nucleotides was required to both a V gene segment and a J gene segment. Rearrangements were classified as productive when the CDR3 lacked stop codons and remained in frame with V and J, and all other rearrangements were classified as non-productive. CDR3 was defined according to IMGT convention as the region running from the second conserved V-encoded cysteine to the conserved J-encoded phenylalanine. In an earlier analysis of 550 to 650 of the donors, sequences lacking an unambiguous match to a single V gene segment were excluded. An earlier analysis of several hundred of the donors classified V segments as functional when productive rearrangements were above 56.7% and as segregating when the standard deviation between donors was above 5%. A statistical classification framework was built to diagnose cytomegalovirus status from the catalog of TCR beta chain sequences. V and J gene assignment, in a later analysis, came from comparing TCR nucleotide sequences with IMGT/GENE-DB human TR gene sequences. A later analysis assigned CDR3 sequences and most-parsimonious VDJ recombination scenarios with the TCRdist pipeline. In a later analysis, every TCR beta chain was defined by the combination of its CDR3 amino acid sequence and its V-gene family, and reads without a unique V-gene family were dropped. A later analysis removed roughly 590 highly shared, low-generation-probability nucleotide sequences to deal with suspected cross-contamination and a sequencing artifact. For each public chain, a later analysis derived a clonal expansion index from normalized ranks of inferred template counts within each repertoire. A later analysis computed generation probabilities with a VDJ recombination model fitted to out-of-frame rearrangements, and checked the results against IGoR. Hypergeometric tests were used in a later analysis to score TCR-TCR, TCR-HLA and TCR-CMV co-occurrence, with a repertoire-size bias correction applied to the TCR pairs. A later analysis estimated false discovery rates by permuting HLA or CMV assignments 20 times. A later analysis grouped co-occurring TCRs with DBSCAN, adding TCRdist sequence similarity when clustering within HLA-allele-positive subsets. Repertoires with fewer than 30,000 or more than 120,000 public chains were left out of co-occurrence clustering, as were about 5 repertoires with anomalous nucleotide sharing. The immuneACCESS repertoire file appears here via TCRdb, limited to in-frame rearrangements. These files lack a portion of the clones; in checked studies, under half of the deficit traces to unresolved V genes, and the cause of the others is not known. V and J calls and clone size are copied from that table; D and trimming were computed from the DNA. Recorded for this sample are 200,000 to 250,000 clones; 85% to 90% of them occurred a single time. Of the sample, less than 1.2% is held by the ten largest clones.

On this clone itself: The antigen it recognizes is unknown. No much larger clone exists at a distance of one base, and base qualities are not known.

The germline V gene encodes CDR1 ENHRY and CDR2 SYGVKD. Its CDR3 holds 18 amino acids, cysteine through phenylalanine. Left in the record is the CDR3 DNA by itself, 54 bases read in frame from the first base. Ends trimmed: V by 2 bases, J by 2 bases; bases unmatched to a gene: 7. Sequencing was done on a sample of PBMCs. The rearranged chain carries TRBV10-3 and TRBJ2-1, with 12 bases aligning to TRBD2. The receptor comes from a woman younger than 35 in good health and CMV-seronegative. The CDR3 region: CAISELAGGPWTYNEQFF. The DNA sequence is TGTGCCATCAGTGAGCTAGCGGGAGGGCCGTGGACCTACAATGAGCAGTTCTTC.